The 20 T cell receptor beta chains listed next were all sequenced from one sample in a study of CD4+ T cells in melanoma. The assay was immunoSEQ multiplex PCR, and TCRdb's table has in-frame clones only and misses some. This table holds some 15,000 clones, over 80% found once. The specimen sequenced was cells from a culture (not recorded whether cultured in vitro). The receptors stem from a human donor with melanoma.

The V and J genes are TRBV12-5 and TRBJ2-4, with TRBD1 matching over 9 bases. V was clipped by 6 bases and J by 7 bases; unmatched bases: 7. Per germline, CDR1 LGHNT and CDR2 FRNRAP. The CDR3 is 14 amino acids. The CDR3: CASGSGQGENIQYF. Written as DNA, the CDR3 is TGTGCTAGTGGCTCGGGACAGGGAGAGAACATTCAGTACTTC.

The chain combines TRBV27 with TRBJ2-3, with TRBD1 matching 9 bases. Trimming cost V 6 bases and J 8 bases; bases outside gene matches: 9. The germline V gene has CDR1 MNHEY and CDR2 SMNVEV (reference sequence). There are 14 residues in the CDR3. In DNA form, the CDR3 reads TGTGCCAGCAGAAGGACAGGGGCAGGAGCTACGCAGTATTTT. It codes for CASRRTGAGATQYF.

The chain is built from TRBV7-8 and TRBJ1-3; perhaps TRBD1 as D (6 bases). The CDR3 covers 14 residues. V shed 2 bases and J shed 11 bases, with 16 bases lying between them. Per germline, CDR1 SGHVS and CDR2 FQNEAQ. The CDR3 DNA is TGTGCCAGCAGCTTAAGTCAGGGGTCCTCCCCCATATATTTT. Translated, it gives CASSLSQGSSPIYF.

The V and J genes are TRBV7-9 and TRBJ2-5, with 12 bases that match TRBD2. This CDR3 is 13 amino acids long. J lost 9 bases, V lost 5 bases, and 4 bases had no gene match. Germline V gives CDR1 SEHNR, CDR2 FQNEAQ (reference sequence). CDR3: CASSGLAGLAQYF. The CDR3 coding sequence is TGTGCCAGCAGCGGACTAGCGGGGTTGGCCCAGTACTTC.

This clone is classed as medium-sized. The chain employs TRBV7-9 and TRBJ1-2; D is uncertain. With 1 base removed from V and 8 bases from J, the gap between germline ends came to 11 bases. Germline CDR1 is SEHNR and CDR2 is FQNEAQ (reference sequence). The CDR3 is made up of 13 amino acids. CDR3 sequence: CASSLVTGWGYTF. The CDR3 nucleotides are TGTGCCAGCAGCTTAGTAACGGGTTGGGGCTACACCTTC. The full variable domain, rest sourced from reference TRBV7-9 and TRBJ1-2, is DTGVSQNPRHKITKRGQNVTFRCDPISEHNRLYWYRQTLGQGPEFLTYFQNEAQLEKSRLLSDRFSAERPKGSFSTLEIQRTEQGDSAMYLCASSLVTGWGYTFGSGTRLTVV.

The chain combines TRBV2 with TRBJ1-5, with 8 bases that match TRBD1. Germline CDR1 SNHLY, CDR2 FYNNEI. The CDR3 consists of 13 residues. Unmatched junction bases numbered 2, after V lost 6 bases and J lost 4 bases. This CDR3 reads CASSRDRNQPQHF. CDR3 DNA sequence: TGTGCCAGCAGCCGGGACAGGAATCAGCCCCAGCATTTT.

This clone has just one count. J is TRBJ1-6 and V is TRBV2; D not resolved. V lost 7 bases, J lost 7 bases, and 11 bases lay in between. This CDR3 comprises 13 residues. Germline lookup yields CDR1 SNHLY and CDR2 FYNNEI. The CDR3 nucleotides read TGTGCCAGCACCCTTCGCCGGAATTCACCCCTCCACTTT. Translated, it gives CASTLRRNSPLHF. Complete variable domain (other parts from reference TRBV2 and TRBJ1-6): EPEVTQTPSHQVTQMGQEVILRCVPISNHLYFYWYRQILGQKVEFLVSFYNNEISEKSEIFDDQFSVERPDGSNFTLKIRSTKLEDSAMYFCASTLRRNSPLHFGNGTRLTVT.

The rearrangement links TRBV2 to TRBJ2-5; a possible D gene is TRBD1 (6 bases). Trimming took 7 bases from V and 3 from J, leaving 9 bases between them. The germline CDR1 and CDR2 sequences are SNHLY and FYNNEI. The CDR3 spans 12 residues. In nucleotides, the CDR3 is TGTGCCAGCACTGCAGGGGAAGAGACCCAGTACTTC. Protein sequence: CASTAGEETQYF.

The chain links TRBV19 to TRBJ1-4; D might be TRBD1 (6 bases). Germline CDR1 and CDR2: LNHDA and SQIVND (reference sequence). Between the trimmed V and J ends, which lost 4 bases and 8 bases, there was a span of 17 bases. The CDR3 has 15 amino acids. The CDR3 DNA reads TGTGCCAGTAGTACCCGGGACAAAAGGGGGGAAAAACTGTTTTTT. Its translation is CASSTRDKRGEKLFF.

The genes are TRBV7-9 and TRBJ2-5; D is unclear. The CDR3 is 14 amino acids. V was cut by 2 bases and J by 1 base, with 8 bases left in between. Germline-derived CDR1 and CDR2 are SEHNR and FQNEAQ (reference sequence). The CDR3 DNA reads as TGTGCCAGCAGCTTACGGGCCGGCCAAGAGACCCAGTACTTC. This gives the protein CASSLRAGQETQYF. Full variable domain (missing parts from reference TRBV7-9 and TRBJ2-5): DTGVSQNPRHKITKRGQNVTFRCDPISEHNRLYWYRQTLGQGPEFLTYFQNEAQLEKSRLLSDRFSAERPKGSFSTLEIQRTEQGDSAMYLCASSLRAGQETQYFGPGTRLLVL.

The CDR3 nucleotides are TGCGCCAGCAGCTTATCGACAGGGGGCAAGGGGAACACTGAAGCTTTCTTT. This sequence encodes CASSLSTGGKGNTEAFF. The chain uses TRBV5-1 and TRBJ1-1, with 10 bases identical to TRBD1. V lost 2 bases to trimming and J lost 1 base; unmatched junction nucleotides: 8. Germline loops: CDR1 SGHRS, CDR2 YFSETQ. CDR3 length: 17 amino acids.

The chain is built from TRBV27 and TRBJ1-6; 9 bases are shared with TRBD1. CDR3 length: 14 residues. V shed 8 bases and J 7 bases; nucleotides not matched to a gene: 6. Germline V CDR1 and CDR2: MNHEY, SMNVEV (reference sequence). The CDR3 protein is CASARTGANSPLHF. The CDR3 DNA reads TGTGCCAGCGCCAGGACAGGGGCGAATTCACCCCTCCACTTT.

This sequence joins TRBV19 and TRBJ1-4, with D possibly matching TRBD1 (5 bases). The CDR3 is 15 amino acids. The ends were cut back, 4 bases at V and 5 bases at J, with 14 bases in the middle. Germline CDR1 LNHDA, CDR2 SQIVND (reference sequence). CDR3 nucleotide sequence: TGTGCCAGTAGTACGACAGCTTCCCCGAATGAAAAACTGTTTTTT. This codes for CASSTTASPNEKLFF.

This clone is medium-sized (0.01 to 0.1%) in the sample. The chain joins TRBV10-3 to TRBJ2-7; D is unresolved. V gave up 5 bases and J gave up 11 bases, with 19 bases separating them. The V gene's germline CDR1 is ENHRY and CDR2 SYGVKD. CDR3 length: 13 residues. CDR3 residues: CAISNAQALGEYF. The CDR3 nucleotides read TGTGCCATCAGTAACGCGCAGGCGCTTGGGGAGTACTTC.

This sequence joins TRBV28 and TRBJ1-1; D gene ambiguous. Germline CDR1 and CDR2: MDHEN and SYDVKM. The CDR3 spans 11 residues. V lost 6 bases and J lost 2, with 4 bases in between. The CDR3 protein is CASRLNTEAFF. CDR3 bases: TGTGCCAGCAGACTTAACACTGAAGCTTTCTTT.

The chain couples TRBV7-3 to TRBJ2-3; D gene unclear. V lost 1 base, J lost 0 bases, and 5 bases lay in between. CDR3 length equals 14 residues. Germline V gene data show CDR1 as SGHTA and CDR2 as FQGTGA. The CDR3 coding sequence is TGTGCCAGCAGCTTAATGGTCAGCACAGATACGCAGTATTTT. It translates to CASSLMVSTDTQYF.

This sequence joins TRBV5-5 and TRBJ1-1; 7 bases align to TRBD1. The V gene's germline CDR1 is SGHKS and CDR2 YYEKEE (reference sequence). This CDR3 comprises 14 residues. V lost 1 base to trimming and J lost 7 bases; unmatched junction nucleotides: 7. CDR3 in amino acids: CASSLQGTAHEAFF. Written as DNA, the CDR3 is TGTGCCAGCAGCTTGCAAGGGACAGCTCATGAAGCTTTCTTT.

V and J are TRBV29-1 and TRBJ2-3, with unresolved D. Germline CDR1 reads SQVTM; CDR2 reads ANQGSEA. CDR3 size: 14 residues. Between the trimmed V and J ends, which lost 0 bases and 1 base, there was a span of 8 bases. This chain's CDR3 is CSVEDGLRTDTQYF. DNA for the CDR3: TGCAGCGTTGAAGATGGGCTCCGCACAGATACGCAGTATTTT.

The rearrangement links TRBV5-1 to TRBJ2-7, with TRBD1 matching over 12 bases. Trimming at V came to 4 bases and at J to 5 bases, leaving 4 bases not matched to a gene. Germline V lookup: CDR1 SGHRS, CDR2 YFSETQ. The CDR3 length is 14 residues. CDR3 in amino acids: CASSLGTGGHEQYF. For the CDR3, the DNA is TGCGCCAGCAGCCTCGGGACAGGGGGCCACGAGCAGTACTTC.

The gene calls are TRBV5-1 and TRBJ1-1; 7 bases align to TRBD1. V lost 3 bases, J lost 11 bases, and 10 bases stayed unmatched. CDR1 and CDR2 from the germline V gene are SGHRS and YFSETQ. The CDR3 length is 13 residues. CDR3 coding DNA: TGCGCCAGCAGCTCATGGACAGGACGCGAGGCTTTCTTT. Its translation: CASSSWTGREAFF.